What follows are 14 T cell receptor beta chains derived from one specimen sequenced in a study of blood T cell repertoires in COVID-19. Sequencing was performed with immunoSEQ multiplex PCR; in TCRdb, only in-frame clones are kept and a portion is missing. The sample shows roughly 280,000 clones, about 85% of them seen only once. The source material was peripheral blood. The receptors were gathered from a woman aged 45-65 years who had recovered from COVID-19.

The V call is TRBV6-4, the J call TRBJ1-1; D possibly corresponds to TRBD1 (5 bases). Germline CDR1 is MRHNA and CDR2 is SNTAGT. The CDR3 spans 17 residues. Deletions cut 4 bases from V and 4 bases from J, with 22 bases between. The CDR3 here is CASSAQLDTASFTEAFF. As DNA, the CDR3 is TGTGCCAGCAGTGCCCAGCTGGACACCGCATCCTTCACTGAAGCTTTCTTT.

This chain joins TRBV7-2 and TRBJ1-6, with D possibly being TRBD1 (5 bases). The CDR3 extends over 14 amino acids. Trimming cost V 0 bases and J 13 bases, with 13 bases left between them. The V gene's germline CDR1 is SGHTA and CDR2 FQGNSA. CDR3 residues: CASSLAVGGNPLHF. CDR3 in DNA: TGTGCCAGCAGCTTAGCGGTGGGGGGTAACCCCCTCCACTTT.

The V gene is TRBV29-1, the J gene TRBJ1-2, with TRBD1 identical over 8 bases. The CDR3 loop spans 13 amino acids. Germline CDR1 and CDR2: SQVTM and ANQGSEA. Trimming took 6 bases from V and 3 from J; bases not matched to a gene: 6. The CDR3 DNA reads as TGCAGCGTCTTAAGGGACAGGTACTATGGCTACACCTTC. Its protein product is CSVLRDRYYGYTF.

This clone was seen a handful of times. The chain employs TRBV27 and TRBJ2-3; 7 bases line up with TRBD2. From germline, CDR1 is MNHEY and CDR2 SMNVEV (reference sequence). The ends lost 8 bases at V and 0 bases at J; junction bases unmatched: 5. The CDR3 runs 14 residues. CDR3 residues: CASQLATSTDTQYF. The CDR3 nucleotides are TGTGCCAGCCAACTAGCGACTAGCACAGATACGCAGTATTTT.

As to this clone: This probably arose from a read error, given a far larger clone one base away. The V gene is TRBV3-1 (or the pseudogene TRBV3-2), the J gene TRBJ2-1; D gene ambiguous. The length of the CDR3 is 13 residues. Looked up from germline, CDR1 is LGHDT and CDR2 is YNNKEL (reference sequence). V was trimmed by 4 bases and J by 13 bases, leaving 17 bases between them. The CDR3 here is CASSPSHKEFQFF. CDR3 in DNA: TGTGCCAGCAGCCCCAGTCACAAGGAGTTTCAGTTCTTC.

This chain links TRBV29-1 with TRBJ1-1, with D unresolved. Deletions cut 6 bases from V and 5 bases from J, with 19 bases between. Germline lookup yields CDR1 SQVTM and CDR2 ANQGSEA. The length of the CDR3 is 14 residues. CDR3 amino acids: CSVDADGLGTEAFF. CDR3 bases: TGCAGCGTGGACGCGGACGGACTCGGGACTGAAGCTTTCTTT.

The chain uses TRBV30 and TRBJ1-2; no clear D. V dropped 0 bases and J dropped 4 bases, with 9 bases sitting between them. The CDR3 runs to 13 residues. Germline lookup yields CDR1 GTSNPN and CDR2 SVGIG (reference sequence). CDR3 sequence reads: CAWSVGSLYGYTF. Here the CDR3 DNA reads TGTGCCTGGAGTGTTGGGAGCCTCTATGGCTACACCTTC.

The rearrangement joins TRBV7-3 to TRBJ2-1; the D gene is possibly TRBD2 (6 bases). V was shortened by 5 bases and J by 0 bases, with 14 bases between the two germline ends. The CDR3 sequence is 16 residues long. Germline V lookup: CDR1 SGHTA, CDR2 FQGTGA. CDR3 coding DNA: TGTGCCAGCAGCCCGCTAGCGACGAGCTCCTACAATGAGCAGTTCTTC. Its translation is CASSPLATSSYNEQFF.

This rearrangement joins TRBV24-1 to TRBJ2-1, with TRBD1 matching 11 bases. This CDR3 comprises 18 residues. Germline-derived CDR1 and CDR2 are KGHDR and SFDVKD. Trimming removed 0 bases from V and 6 bases from J; junction bases left unmatched: 9. The CDR3 nucleotides read TGTGCCACCAGTGATTTGCAATACGGACAGGGGGCGGTCAATGAGCAGTTCTTC. Protein: CATSDLQYGQGAVNEQFF.

The chain uses TRBV28 and TRBJ1-1, with D unresolved. CDR3 length equals 13 residues. With 2 bases removed from V and 1 base from J, the gap between germline ends came to 5 bases. Germline values: CDR1 MDHEN, CDR2 SYDVKM. The CDR3 is CASSLIKNTEAFF. The CDR3 bases are TGTGCCAGCAGTTTAATTAAGAACACTGAAGCTTTCTTT.

V gene TRBV2 combines with J gene TRBJ2-1, with a possible D match to TRBD2 (6 bases). The germline CDR1 and CDR2 sequences are SNHLY and FYNNEI. Trimming cost V 6 bases and J 4 bases, with 13 bases left between them. The CDR3 has 14 amino acids. Here the CDR3 reads CASRMGLQYNEQFF. For the CDR3, the DNA is TGTGCCAGCAGGATGGGACTTCAATACAATGAGCAGTTCTTC. Drawing the rest from reference TRBV2 and TRBJ2-1, the complete variable domain is EPEVTQTPSHQVTQMGQEVILRCVPISNHLYFYWYRQILGQKVEFLVSFYNNEISEKSEIFDDQFSVERPDGSNFTLKIRSTKLEDSAMYFCASRMGLQYNEQFFGPGTRLTVL.

The genes are TRBV6-5 and TRBJ1-1; tentatively, D is TRBD1 (6 bases). The CDR3 is made up of 12 amino acids. Looked up from germline, CDR1 is MNHEY and CDR2 is SVGAGI. CDR3 DNA: TGTTTTGTATTAGGACAGTCCACTGAAGCTTTCTTT. Protein product: CFVLGQSTEAFF.

This clone came up once. The V call is TRBV5-6, the J call TRBJ1-1; D may be TRBD1 (6 bases). CDR1 is SGHDT and CDR2 is YYEEEE in the germline V gene. CDR3 size: 16 residues. Trimming cost V 0 bases and J 2 bases, with 14 bases left between them. The chain's CDR3 is CASSLARRGLNTEAFF. The CDR3 region has the DNA TGTGCCAGCAGCTTGGCCAGGCGGGGGCTAAACACTGAAGCTTTCTTT.

The rearrangement joins TRBV5-5 to TRBJ2-3; unclear D gene. The germline V gene has CDR1 SGHKS and CDR2 YYEKEE (reference sequence). Trimming took 6 bases from V and 0 from J, leaving 17 bases between them. This CDR3 is built from 16 residues. CDR3 coding DNA: TGTGCCAGCACCCGAACGGAGTCTTCAAGCACAGATACGCAGTATTTT. It is translated as CASTRTESSSTDTQYF.